This TCR beta chain was profiled in a study of response to subunit inactivated influenza vaccine. TCRdb re-called the RT-PCR reads with MiXCR, one entry per CDR3 protein. In the table there are some 150,000 distinct CDR3 sequences, about 12% of which are singletons. This clonotype was picked up a small number of times. The J segment lost 2 bases and the V segment lost 5 bases, leaving 9 bases of the junction unmatched. Germline CDR1 and CDR2: SGHAT and FQNNGV. This CDR3 region has 16 residues. These data were also filed under a second study, of T cells expressing NK-cell markers. As that study records: UMIs were included in TCR beta cDNA generated by 5'RACE template switching.

The TCR sequence derives from a man aged 50 or older who received an inactivated influenza vaccine. The starting material was CD8+ T cells sorted from PBMCs, obtained 12 days after vaccination. The rearrangement links TRBV11-2 to TRBJ2-3; TRBD2 aligns across 8 bases. CDR3 bases: TGTGCCAGCAGCCCCGCTCTAGCGGGTGTCACAGATACGCAGTATTTT. It specifies CASSPALAGVTDTQYF.